The 21 T cell receptor beta chains below were found in one sample sequenced in a study of OX40 agonist ivuxolimab in advanced cancers. Only in-frame clones appear in the TCRdb table, and some are missing; sequencing was by immunoSEQ multiplex PCR. The sample lists more than 30,000 clones, more than 70% occurring once. Sequencing used CD4+ or CD8+ T cells sorted from blood, obtained in a trial of the OX40 agonist ivuxolimab. The receptors were gathered from an adult with an advanced solid tumor such as melanoma, head and neck, liver or kidney cancer.

The gene calls are TRBV19 and TRBJ2-7; D uncertain. The CDR3 has 15 amino acids. Germline V gene lookup returns CDR1 LNHDA and CDR2 SQIVND (reference sequence). V lost 4 bases and J lost 4, with 17 bases in between. The CDR3 DNA is TGTGCCAGTAGTAGAGGTGCCGGCACCAGGTACGAGCAGTACTTC. Translated: CASSRGAGTRYEQYF.

This rearrangement joins TRBV5-1 to TRBJ2-7; no clear D gene. Germline CDR1 and CDR2: SGHRS and YFSETQ. The ends were cut back, 2 bases at V and 1 base at J, with 16 bases in the middle. The CDR3 loop spans 16 amino acids. Written as DNA, the CDR3 is TGCGCCAGCAGCTTACCCCCGGCGGATGCGTCCTACGAGCAGTACTTC. Protein product: CASSLPPADASYEQYF.

The V gene is TRBV11-2, the J gene TRBJ2-7; TRBD2 aligns across 8 bases. In germline, CDR1 is SGHAT, CDR2 FQNNGV. The CDR3 consists of 15 residues. The junction had 12 bases not matched to a gene; V was cut back by 5 bases and J by 6 bases. The CDR3 region has the DNA TGTGCCAGCAGCCCCTGGACTAGCATCCCCCTCGAGCAGTACTTC. Its translation is CASSPWTSIPLEQYF.

The gene calls are TRBV6-5 and TRBJ2-1; D could derive from TRBD1 or TRBD2 (5 bases each). The CDR3 is made up of 14 amino acids. Trimming took 6 bases from V and 3 from J, leaving 12 bases between them. The germline V gene encodes CDR1 MNHEY and CDR2 SVGAGI. The CDR3 region is CASRGVRFYNEQFF. CDR3 nucleotides: TGTGCCAGCAGGGGGGTACGATTCTACAATGAGCAGTTCTTC.

A single count supports this clone. The chain is built from TRBV19 and TRBJ1-1, with 7 nucleotides matching TRBD1. Losses at the gene ends were 6 bases for V and 3 bases for J; bases not matched to a gene: 4. CDR3 length equals 13 residues. The V gene's germline CDR1 is LNHDA and CDR2 SQIVND (reference sequence). CDR3 in amino acids: CASSQDRDTEAFF. In DNA form, the CDR3 reads TGTGCCAGTAGCCAAGACAGGGACACTGAAGCTTTCTTT.

The chain carries TRBV9 and TRBJ2-2; 8 bases fit TRBD2. Trimming at V came to 4 bases and at J to 5 bases, leaving 4 bases not matched to a gene. Germline V lookup: CDR1 SGDLS, CDR2 YYNGEE. This CDR3 has 14 residues. The CDR3 DNA reads as TGTGCCAGCAGCCCACGGGAGGGGACCGGGGAGCTGTTTTTT. The encoded protein is CASSPREGTGELFF.

V is TRBV30 and J is TRBJ1-4; D remains unclear. Trimming stripped 7 bases from V and 8 bases from J, with 17 bases between. CDR3 size: 13 residues. Germline CDR1 GTSNPN, CDR2 SVGIG (reference sequence). The CDR3 DNA reads TGTGCCTATGACCAACGGGTAGGAGAAAAACTGTTTTTT. It is translated as CAYDQRVGEKLFF.

The CDR3 DNA is TGTGCCAGCAGCGCGCGACAGGGGGCTGGTGAAAAACTGTTTTTT. Translated, it gives CASSARQGAGEKLFF. V usage is TRBV14 and J usage is TRBJ1-4, with 10 bases identical to TRBD1. Germline lookup yields CDR1 SGHDN and CDR2 FVKESK. The CDR3 sequence is 15 residues long. V shed 5 bases and J 7 bases; nucleotides not matched to a gene: 7.

This sequence joins TRBV27 and TRBJ2-1, with a possible D match to TRBD1 (6 bases). CDR1 is MNHEY, CDR2 SMNVEV, per germline (reference sequence). The V end was cut by 3 bases, the J end by 3 bases, with 9 bases between. This CDR3 contains 14 residues. For the CDR3, the DNA is TGTGCCAGCAGTTTTGGGGGCGTCTACAATGAGCAGTTCTTC. This translates into CASSFGGVYNEQFF.

The V call is TRBV18, the J call TRBJ1-5, with D perhaps matching TRBD1 (5 bases). This CDR3 region has 14 residues. V dropped 3 bases and J dropped 0 bases, with 6 bases sitting between them. The germline V gene has CDR1 KGHSH and CDR2 LQKENI. CDR3 DNA sequence: TGTGCCAGCTCACCGGACAATAGCAATCAGCCCCAGCATTTT. It is translated as CASSPDNSNQPQHF.

This clone was picked up a small number of times. The gene calls are TRBV2 and TRBJ2-3; maybe TRBD2 (7 bases). Trimming cost V 6 bases and J 4 bases, with 17 bases left between them. This CDR3 has 15 amino acids. The germline V gene encodes CDR1 SNHLY and CDR2 FYNNEI. CDR3 sequence: CASRGRGAGADTQYF. The CDR3 DNA is TGTGCCAGCAGGGGTCGGGGGGCTGGCGCAGATACGCAGTATTTT.

This rearrangement joins TRBV27 to TRBJ1-4, with a tentative D call TRBD1 (6 bases). CDR1 is MNHEY, CDR2 SMNVEV, per germline (reference sequence). The CDR3 length is 15 residues. V was shortened by 5 bases and J by 4 bases, with 14 bases between the two germline ends. The CDR3 region has the DNA TGTGCCAGCAGTGTAACAGGGCCTTATAATGAAAAACTGTTTTTT. Its protein product is CASSVTGPYNEKLFF.

The V call is TRBV7-9, the J call TRBJ2-5, with 7 nucleotides matching TRBD1. The trim removed 5 bases at V and 1 base at J, leaving 10 bases unmatched. Per germline, CDR1 SEHNR and CDR2 FQNEAQ (reference sequence). The CDR3 runs to 16 residues. The CDR3 reads CASSLGDRGIQETQYF. The CDR3 DNA sequence: TGTGCCAGCAGCCTCGGGGACAGAGGAATCCAAGAGACCCAGTACTTC.

The chain has TRBV5-1 and TRBJ2-7; 8 bases match TRBD1. The CDR3 loop spans 15 amino acids. The junction had 12 bases not matched to a gene; V was cut back by 5 bases and J by 5 bases. Germline assignment: CDR1 SGHRS and CDR2 YFSETQ. CDR3 protein: CASSHRTGSIDEQYF. As DNA, the CDR3 is TGCGCCAGCAGTCATCGGACAGGGTCAATCGACGAGCAGTACTTC.

DNA for the CDR3: TGTGCCAGCAGCTTAATACAAGACAATGAGCAGTTCTTC. Encoded protein: CASSLIQDNEQFF. The V gene is TRBV7-9, the J gene TRBJ2-1; D is unresolved. CDR1 is SEHNR, CDR2 FQNEAQ, per germline (reference sequence). The CDR3 loop spans 13 amino acids. Trimming cost V 2 bases and J 5 bases, with 7 bases left between them.

The V and J genes are TRBV9 and TRBJ2-3; D unclear. CDR3 length: 13 residues. The V and J ends lost 0 bases and 2 bases respectively, with 4 bases between them. Germline V CDR1 and CDR2: SGDLS, YYNGEE. CDR3 in DNA: TGTGCCAGCAGCGTAGGGAACACAGATACGCAGTATTTT. This encodes CASSVGNTDTQYF.

The genes are TRBV19 and TRBJ2-4; 10 bases fit TRBD2. CDR1 and CDR2 from the germline V gene are LNHDA and SQIVND (reference sequence). Unmatched junction bases numbered 6, after V lost 5 bases and J lost 2 bases. CDR3 size: 16 residues. The CDR3 is CASSPGLAEPKNIQYF. The DNA of the CDR3 is TGTGCCAGTAGTCCCGGACTAGCGGAGCCCAAAAACATTCAGTACTTC.

V and J are TRBV10-3 and TRBJ1-1, with D tentatively TRBD1 (5 bases). The CDR3 has 12 residues. The V gene's germline CDR1 is ENHRY and CDR2 SYGVKD. Trimming left V 8 bases short and J 5 bases short, with 12 bases between. DNA of the CDR3: TGTGCCATCCAAAACCAGGGAACTGAAGCTTTCTTT. It is translated as CAIQNQGTEAFF.

The gene calls are TRBV19 and TRBJ1-5; D is unresolved. Germline assignment: CDR1 LNHDA and CDR2 SQIVND (reference sequence). V was shortened by 3 bases and J by 0 bases, with 12 bases between the two germline ends. The CDR3 extends over 16 amino acids. As DNA, the CDR3 is TGTGCCAGTAGTATGCGTGAGGATTATAGCAATCAGCCCCAGCATTTT. It is translated as CASSMREDYSNQPQHF. Looking up the rest from reference TRBV19 and TRBJ1-5 gives the full variable domain: DGGITQSPKYLFRKEGQNVTLSCEQNLNHDAMYWYRQDPGQGLRLIYYSQIVNDFQKGDIAEGYSVSREKKESFPLTVTSAQKNPTAFYLCASSMREDYSNQPQHFGDGTRLSIL.

The V and J genes are TRBV10-2 and TRBJ2-5; 7 positions agree with TRBD2. This CDR3 comprises 12 residues. V trimming: 8 bases; J trimming: 5 bases; junction bases outside the gene matches: 5. Germline lookup yields CDR1 WSHSY and CDR2 SAAADI. The CDR3 region is CASLSGLETQYF. The CDR3 DNA reads as TGCGCCAGCCTTAGCGGGCTGGAGACCCAGTACTTC.

The chain uses TRBV6-5 and TRBJ1-6; 7 bases are shared with TRBD1. This CDR3 is 15 amino acids long. The trim removed 3 bases at V and 8 bases at J, leaving 7 bases unmatched. CDR1 is MNHEY, CDR2 SVGAGI, per germline. DNA of the CDR3: TGTGCCAGCAGTTATAGGGGGACAGAATATTCACCCCTCCACTTT. It encodes CASSYRGTEYSPLHF.